A single sample is the source of the 12 T cell receptor beta chains below, sequenced in a study of graft-versus-host responses after intestinal transplantation. Some clones are missing from TCRdb's copy, which holds only in-frame ones; the method was immunoSEQ multiplex PCR. The table has about 15,000 clones, around two fifths seen once; the top ten hold about 15%. The researchers put around 200,000 CFSE-labeled responder cells into plates with around 200,000 irradiated, violet-dye-labeled stimulator cells. The sample in question was alloreactive CD8+ T cells from a mixed lymphocyte reaction culture, obtained before intestinal transplant. Subset given: CFSE-low proliferating T cells sorted from roughly six-day pre-transplant mixed lymphocyte reaction (GvH or HvG direction). The receptors shown here come from a human patient who received an intestinal transplant.

This chain joins TRBV6-5 and TRBJ1-4; TRBD1 is a possible D gene (5 bases). This CDR3 has 15 residues. Germline V gene data show CDR1 as MNHEY and CDR2 as SVGAGI. The V gene lost 6 bases and the J gene lost 3 bases, with 14 bases spanning the gap. The CDR3 spells CASRPGNYANEKLFF. The CDR3 DNA reads as TGTGCCAGCAGACCAGGGAATTATGCTAATGAAAAACTGTTTTTT.

Only a few counts were recorded for this clone. This chain uses TRBV5-4 with TRBJ1-2, with unresolved D. The CDR3 loop spans 14 amino acids. Germline-derived CDR1 and CDR2 are SGHNT and YYREEE (reference sequence). Deletions cut 4 bases from V and 2 bases from J, with 12 bases between. As DNA, the CDR3 is TGTGCCAGCAGCGTAACCGGGTCAAACTATGGCTACACCTTC. It encodes CASSVTGSNYGYTF.

The rearrangement joins TRBV29-1 to TRBJ1-2; TRBD1 aligns across 9 bases. CDR1 is SQVTM and CDR2 is ANQGSEA in the germline V gene. The trim removed 1 base at V and 1 base at J, leaving 10 bases unmatched. The CDR3 totals 17 residues. CDR3 in DNA: TGCAGCGTTGAAGGGGGAACAGGGGGCGATTATAACTATGGCTACACCTTC. This translates into CSVEGGTGGDYNYGYTF.

This clone has just a few counts. This chain connects TRBV9 to TRBJ2-7; D may be TRBD2 (6 bases). The ends were cut back, 3 bases at V and 2 bases at J, with 12 bases in the middle. CDR3 size: 14 residues. Germline lookup yields CDR1 SGDLS and CDR2 YYNGEE. The CDR3 loop reads CASSGGGVAYEQYF. CDR3 DNA sequence: TGTGCCAGCAGCGGGGGAGGTGTAGCCTACGAGCAGTACTTC.

This clone was picked up a small number of times. The genes are TRBV5-1 and TRBJ2-4; 9 bases line up with TRBD1. From germline, CDR1 is SGHRS and CDR2 YFSETQ. The CDR3 loop spans 13 amino acids. J gave up 8 bases and V 2 bases, and 2 bases lay outside the gene matches. CDR3 residues: CASSLGQGYIQYF. In DNA, the CDR3 is TGCGCCAGCAGCTTAGGACAGGGGTACATTCAGTACTTC.

This CDR3 reads CASSLAPGSGGQTDTQYF. In nucleotides, the CDR3 is TGCGCCAGCAGCTTGGCCCCGGGTAGCGGGGGGCAAACAGATACGCAGTATTTT. V and J are TRBV5-1 and TRBJ2-3; 10 bases are shared with TRBD2. This CDR3 contains 18 residues. Germline assignment: CDR1 SGHRS and CDR2 YFSETQ. Trimming removed 0 bases from V and 3 bases from J; junction bases left unmatched: 10.

This clone was seen only a few times. The chain joins TRBV5-6 to TRBJ2-7; 7 positions agree with TRBD2. The trim removed 7 bases at V and 3 bases at J, leaving 7 bases unmatched. The V gene's germline CDR1 is SGHDT and CDR2 YYEEEE. The CDR3 runs 13 residues. CDR3 sequence reads: CASRDYGNYEQYF. The DNA of the CDR3 is TGTGCCAGCCGGGACTATGGGAACTACGAGCAGTACTTC.

This clone was observed a handful of times. This chain uses TRBV6-5 with TRBJ1-4, with D unresolved. The CDR3 has 14 amino acids. V lost 2 bases and J 7 bases, leaving 11 bases between the germline ends. In germline, CDR1 is MNHEY, CDR2 SVGAGI. This chain's CDR3 is CASSYRGSGEKLFF. CDR3 sequence (DNA): TGTGCCAGCAGTTACCGAGGTTCGGGTGAAAAACTGTTTTTT.

This chain links TRBV7-9 with TRBJ2-7, with a weak D call TRBD1 (5 bases). This CDR3 is built from 12 residues. The V gene's germline CDR1 is SEHNR and CDR2 FQNEAQ (reference sequence). The V gene lost 8 bases and the J gene lost 1 base, with 9 bases spanning the gap. The CDR3 DNA sequence: TGTGCCAGCGCAGGGTATTCCTACGAGCAGTACTTC. Residues: CASAGYSYEQYF.

This clone was seen only once. The V gene is TRBV10-2, the J gene TRBJ2-1, with D maybe TRBD2 (7 bases). V shed 6 bases and J shed 1 base, with 16 bases lying between them. This CDR3 has 16 amino acids. CDR1 and CDR2 (germline): WSHSY, SAAADI. The CDR3 region is CASSSSRGQSYNEQFF. The CDR3 nucleotides read TGCGCCAGCAGCTCGTCGCGGGGGCAATCCTACAATGAGCAGTTCTTC.

Sample share makes this clone medium-sized. The V and J genes are TRBV9 and TRBJ1-1; unclear D gene. Trimming stripped 6 bases from V and 1 base from J, with 16 bases between. The CDR3 runs to 15 residues. Germline CDR1 is SGDLS and CDR2 is YYNGEE. DNA of the CDR3: TGTGCCAGCACCTCAGACGGCGGATGGAACACTGAAGCTTTCTTT. This encodes CASTSDGGWNTEAFF.

The chain uses TRBV19 and TRBJ1-1; no definite D call. Germline V CDR1 and CDR2: LNHDA, SQIVND (reference sequence). Trimming cost V 3 bases and J 5 bases, with 13 bases left between them. CDR3 length: 14 amino acids. CDR3 sequence: CASSIGAIGTEAFF. The CDR3 DNA reads as TGTGCCAGTAGTATTGGAGCCATCGGGACTGAAGCTTTCTTT.